The present T cell receptor beta chain was sequenced within a study of T cells in Graves' hyperthyroidism and ophthalmopathy. Overall study: The initial diagnosis was the point when peripheral blood was collected, ahead of any treatment. Study outcomes and limitations: In the analysis, a 13 V-J model separated ophthalmopathy from stable hyperthyroidism. Expanded thyroid clonotypes (above 0.001) were mostly also found in blood.

Regions amplified from RNA transcripts were the TCR beta CDR3 regions. TCR CDR3 regions were first amplified by RT-PCR with HTBI primers. TCRdb independently ran MiXCR on the multiplex PCR reads; one entry per CDR3 protein. The sample gives fewer than 500,000 distinct CDR3 sequences, roughly 14% of which show up once; around 21% is in the top ten. Clinical symptoms, serum thyroxine, TRAb, thyroid ultrasound and orbital computed tomography informed diagnoses. The CDR3 covers 14 residues. V lost 1 base to trimming and J lost 5 bases, with 12 bases between them. CDR1 is SGHDT, CDR2 YYEEEE, per germline. This clonotype was seen at least ten times. Its antigen is not identified.

V usage is TRBV5-6 and J usage is TRBJ1-1; D gene unclear. The specimen was blood. The origin of this receptor is a man aged 30 to 39 with Graves' hyperthyroidism that later progressed to Graves' ophthalmopathy. The CDR3: CASSLTRSRTEAFF. In DNA form, the CDR3 reads TGTGCCAGCAGCTTGACGCGATCCAGGACTGAAGCTTTCTTT.